These 9 T cell receptor beta chains were all obtained from the same sample, sequenced in a study of blood T cell repertoires in COVID-19. Repertoires were generated with immunoSEQ multiplex PCR, while TCRdb's copy carries only in-frame clones and drops some. The sample lists 100,000 or so clones; around 89% were seen once. Sequencing was performed on peripheral blood. Receptors originate from a human donor with acute or convalescent COVID-19. The donor label of this sample is uncertain.

The chain's CDR3 is CASSSRPGRGTYNEQFF. The CDR3 DNA reads TGTGCCAGCAGCTCCCGTCCGGGGAGGGGCACCTACAATGAGCAGTTCTTC. The V gene is TRBV11-2, the J gene TRBJ2-1; 7 bases map to TRBD2. The V and J ends lost 4 bases and 2 bases, in that order; junction bases with no gene match: 11. From germline, CDR1 is SGHAT and CDR2 FQNNGV. This CDR3 spans 17 amino acids.

This chain links TRBV6-2 or TRBV6-3 with TRBJ1-5; the match to TRBD1 covers 7 bases. Germline CDR1 reads MNHEY; CDR2 reads SVGEGT. This CDR3 contains 15 residues. V shed 2 bases, J shed 3 bases, and the junction held 4 bases outside the gene matches. CDR3 loop: CASSYRDRINQPQHF. DNA for the CDR3: TGTGCCAGCAGTTACAGGGACAGAATCAATCAGCCCCAGCATTTT.

The chain carries TRBV10-3 and TRBJ1-1; TRBD1 is a possible D gene (5 bases). The germline V and J ends were trimmed by 11 bases and 3 bases, with 19 bases remaining between them. CDR3 length equals 14 residues. Per the germline V gene, CDR1 is ENHRY and CDR2 is SYGVKD. CDR3 in amino acids: CARPEQATDTEAFF. The CDR3 bases are TGTGCCCGGCCGGAACAGGCTACCGACACTGAAGCTTTCTTT.

The gene calls are TRBV7-9 and TRBJ2-7; 12 positions agree with TRBD1. The CDR3 has 16 residues. Trimming removed 8 bases from V and 3 bases from J; junction bases left unmatched: 11. Per germline, CDR1 SEHNR and CDR2 FQNEAQ (reference sequence). This CDR3 reads CASGGTGGALDYEQYF. The CDR3 bases are TGTGCCAGCGGAGGGACAGGGGGCGCCTTGGACTACGAGCAGTACTTC.

This clone has only one observation. The J gene is TRBJ2-7, the V gene TRBV2; 14 bases align to TRBD2. The CDR3 extends over 15 amino acids. The germline V gene encodes CDR1 SNHLY and CDR2 FYNNEI. V gave up 10 bases and J gave up 2 bases; unmatched junction bases: 7. The CDR3 DNA is TGTGCCACGGGGACTAGCGGGAGCTCACCCTACGAGCAGTACTTC. Amino acids: CATGTSGSSPYEQYF.

The chain couples TRBV19 to TRBJ1-2; D might be TRBD1 (6 bases). Trimming took off 10 bases at V and 4 bases at J, with 22 bases between the two ends. This CDR3 is built from 15 residues. CDR1 and CDR2 (germline): LNHDA, SQIVND (reference sequence). CDR3 residues: CATRKQGDPIYGYTF. In DNA, the CDR3 is TGTGCCACCCGTAAACAGGGAGACCCTATCTATGGCTACACCTTC.

This clone is a singleton in its sample. The genes are TRBV28 and TRBJ1-4; D might be TRBD1 (5 bases). V was cut by 3 bases and J by 0 bases, with 8 bases left in between. The CDR3 runs to 15 residues. Germline-derived CDR1 and CDR2 are MDHEN and SYDVKM. CDR3 residues: CASSFSGSTNEKLFF. Written as DNA, the CDR3 is TGTGCCAGCAGTTTTTCAGGGTCAACTAATGAAAAACTGTTTTTT.

This chain links TRBV9 with TRBJ1-1; the match to TRBD1 covers 8 bases. Looked up from germline, CDR1 is SGDLS and CDR2 is YYNGEE. This CDR3 contains 17 residues. The junction had 10 bases not matched to a gene; V was cut back by 0 bases and J by 3 bases. CDR3 nucleotide sequence: TGTGCCAGCAGCGTAGCCATAGGAGGACAGGGATACACTGAAGCTTTCTTT. Protein product: CASSVAIGGQGYTEAFF.

The CDR3 here is CASSQSRDQPQHF. In DNA form, the CDR3 reads TGTGCCAGCAGCCAATCCAGGGATCAGCCCCAGCATTTT. V is TRBV3-1 (or the pseudogene TRBV3-2) and J is TRBJ1-5; maybe TRBD1 (5 bases). This CDR3 has 13 residues. Germline CDR1 and CDR2: LGHDT and YNNKEL (reference sequence). Deletions cut 2 bases from V and 5 bases from J, with 7 bases between.